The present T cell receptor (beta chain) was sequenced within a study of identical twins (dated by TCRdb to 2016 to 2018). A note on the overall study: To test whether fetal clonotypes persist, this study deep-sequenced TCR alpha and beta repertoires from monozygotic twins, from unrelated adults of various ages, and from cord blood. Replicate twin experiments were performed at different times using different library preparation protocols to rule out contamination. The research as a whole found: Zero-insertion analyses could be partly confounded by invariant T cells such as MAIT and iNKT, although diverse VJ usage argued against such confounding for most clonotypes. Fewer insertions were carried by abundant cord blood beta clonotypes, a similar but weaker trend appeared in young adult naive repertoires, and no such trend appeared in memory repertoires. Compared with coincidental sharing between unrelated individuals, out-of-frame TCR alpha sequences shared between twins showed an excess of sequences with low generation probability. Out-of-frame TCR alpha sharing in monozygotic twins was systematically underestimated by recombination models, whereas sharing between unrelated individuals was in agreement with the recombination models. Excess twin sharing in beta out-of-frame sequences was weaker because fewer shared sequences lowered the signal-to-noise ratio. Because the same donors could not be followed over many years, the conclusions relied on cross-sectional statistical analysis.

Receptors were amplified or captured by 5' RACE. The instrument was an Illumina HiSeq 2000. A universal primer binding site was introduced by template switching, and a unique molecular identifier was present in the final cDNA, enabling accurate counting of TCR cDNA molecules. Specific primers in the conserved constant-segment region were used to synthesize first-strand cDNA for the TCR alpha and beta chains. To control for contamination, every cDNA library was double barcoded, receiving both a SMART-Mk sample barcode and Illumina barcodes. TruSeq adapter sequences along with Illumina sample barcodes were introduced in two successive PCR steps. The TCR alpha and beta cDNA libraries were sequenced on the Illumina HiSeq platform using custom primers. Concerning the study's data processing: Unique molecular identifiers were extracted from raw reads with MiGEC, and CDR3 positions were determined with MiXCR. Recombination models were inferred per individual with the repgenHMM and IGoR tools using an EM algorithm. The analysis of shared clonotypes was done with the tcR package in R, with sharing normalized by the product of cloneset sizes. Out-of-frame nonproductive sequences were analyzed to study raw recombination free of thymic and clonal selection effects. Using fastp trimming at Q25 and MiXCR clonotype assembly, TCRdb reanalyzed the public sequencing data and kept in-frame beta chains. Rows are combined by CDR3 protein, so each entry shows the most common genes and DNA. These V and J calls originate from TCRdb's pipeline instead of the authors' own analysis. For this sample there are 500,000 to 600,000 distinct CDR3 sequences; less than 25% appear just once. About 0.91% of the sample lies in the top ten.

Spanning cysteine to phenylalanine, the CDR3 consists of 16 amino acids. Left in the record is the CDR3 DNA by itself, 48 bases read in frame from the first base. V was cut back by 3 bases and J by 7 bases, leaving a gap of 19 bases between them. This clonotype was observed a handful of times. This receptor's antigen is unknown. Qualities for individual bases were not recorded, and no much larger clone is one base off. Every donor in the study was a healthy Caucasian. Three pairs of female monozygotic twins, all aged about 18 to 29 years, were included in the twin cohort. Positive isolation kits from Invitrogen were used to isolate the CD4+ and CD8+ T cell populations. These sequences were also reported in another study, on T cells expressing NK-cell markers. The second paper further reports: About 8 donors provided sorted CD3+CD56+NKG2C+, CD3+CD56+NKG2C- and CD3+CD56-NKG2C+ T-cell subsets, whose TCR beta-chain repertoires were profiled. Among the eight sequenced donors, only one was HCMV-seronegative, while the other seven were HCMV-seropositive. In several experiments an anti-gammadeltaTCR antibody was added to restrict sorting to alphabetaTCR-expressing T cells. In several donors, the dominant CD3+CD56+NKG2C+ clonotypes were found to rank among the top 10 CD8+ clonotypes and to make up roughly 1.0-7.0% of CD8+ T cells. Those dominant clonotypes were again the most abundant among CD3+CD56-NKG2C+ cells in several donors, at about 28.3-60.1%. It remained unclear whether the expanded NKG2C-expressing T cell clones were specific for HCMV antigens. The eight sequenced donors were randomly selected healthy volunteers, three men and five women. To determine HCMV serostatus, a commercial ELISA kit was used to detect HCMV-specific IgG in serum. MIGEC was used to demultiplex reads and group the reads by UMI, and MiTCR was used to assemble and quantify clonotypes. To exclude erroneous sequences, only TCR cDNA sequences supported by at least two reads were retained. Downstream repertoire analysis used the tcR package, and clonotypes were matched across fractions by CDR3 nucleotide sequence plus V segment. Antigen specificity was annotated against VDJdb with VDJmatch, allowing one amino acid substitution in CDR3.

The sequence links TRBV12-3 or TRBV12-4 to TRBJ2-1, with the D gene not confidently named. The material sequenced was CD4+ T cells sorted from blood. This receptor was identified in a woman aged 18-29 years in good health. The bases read TGTGCCAGCAGTTTCTGGACGGGCCGAACGGGTAATGAGCAGTTCTTC. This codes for CASSFWTGRTGNEQFF.